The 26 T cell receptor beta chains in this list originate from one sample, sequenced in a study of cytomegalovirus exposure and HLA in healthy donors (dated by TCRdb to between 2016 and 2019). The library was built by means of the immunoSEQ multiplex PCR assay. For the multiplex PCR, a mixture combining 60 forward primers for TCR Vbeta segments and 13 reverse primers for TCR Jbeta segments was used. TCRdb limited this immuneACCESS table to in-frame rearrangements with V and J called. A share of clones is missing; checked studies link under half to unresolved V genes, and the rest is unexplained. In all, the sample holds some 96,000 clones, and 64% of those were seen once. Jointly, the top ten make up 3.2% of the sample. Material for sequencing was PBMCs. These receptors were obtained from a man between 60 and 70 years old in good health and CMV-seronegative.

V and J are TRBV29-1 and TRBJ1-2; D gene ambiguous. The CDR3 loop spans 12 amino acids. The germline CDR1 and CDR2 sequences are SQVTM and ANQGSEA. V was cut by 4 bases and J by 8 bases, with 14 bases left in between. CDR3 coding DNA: TGCAGCGTTGCGGAGCTACTAGGCGGCTACACCTTC. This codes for CSVAELLGGYTF.

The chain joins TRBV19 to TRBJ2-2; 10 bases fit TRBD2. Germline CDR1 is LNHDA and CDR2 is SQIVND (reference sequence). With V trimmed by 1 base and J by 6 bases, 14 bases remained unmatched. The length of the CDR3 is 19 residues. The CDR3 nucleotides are TGTGCCAGTAGTATAGCCTTGATCAGCGGGAGGGCTGTCCCCGGGGAGCTGTTTTTT. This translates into CASSIALISGRAVPGELFF. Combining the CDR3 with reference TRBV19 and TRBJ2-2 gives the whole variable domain DGGITQSPKYLFRKEGQNVTLSCEQNLNHDAMYWYRQDPGQGLRLIYYSQIVNDFQKGDIAEGYSVSREKKESFPLTVTSAQKNPTAFYLCASSIALISGRAVPGELFFGEGSRLTVL.

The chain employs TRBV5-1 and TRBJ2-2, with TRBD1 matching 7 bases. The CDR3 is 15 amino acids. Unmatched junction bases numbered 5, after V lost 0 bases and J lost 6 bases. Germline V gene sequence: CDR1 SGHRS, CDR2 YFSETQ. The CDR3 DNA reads TGCGCCAGCAGCTTGGAAGGACAGGCGGCCGGGGAGCTGTTTTTT. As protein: CASSLEGQAAGELFF.

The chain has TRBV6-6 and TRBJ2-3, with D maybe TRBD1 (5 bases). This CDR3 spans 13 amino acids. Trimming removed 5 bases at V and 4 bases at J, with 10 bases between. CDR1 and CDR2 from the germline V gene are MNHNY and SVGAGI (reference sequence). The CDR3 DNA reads TGTGCCAGCAGTAAACGGACATCAGATACGCAGTATTTT. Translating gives CASSKRTSDTQYF.

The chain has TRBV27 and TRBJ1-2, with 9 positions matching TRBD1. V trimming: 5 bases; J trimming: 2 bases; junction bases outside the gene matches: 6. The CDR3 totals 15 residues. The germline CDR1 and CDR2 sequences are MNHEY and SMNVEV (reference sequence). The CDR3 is CASSTTGTGNYGYTF. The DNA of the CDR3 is TGTGCCAGCAGTACCACCGGGACAGGGAACTATGGCTACACCTTC.

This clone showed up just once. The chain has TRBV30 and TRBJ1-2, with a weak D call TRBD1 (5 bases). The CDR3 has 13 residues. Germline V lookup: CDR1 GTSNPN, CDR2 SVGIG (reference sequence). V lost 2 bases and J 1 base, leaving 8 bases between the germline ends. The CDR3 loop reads CAWSPTDNYGYTF. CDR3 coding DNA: TGTGCCTGGAGTCCGACAGATAACTATGGCTACACCTTC.

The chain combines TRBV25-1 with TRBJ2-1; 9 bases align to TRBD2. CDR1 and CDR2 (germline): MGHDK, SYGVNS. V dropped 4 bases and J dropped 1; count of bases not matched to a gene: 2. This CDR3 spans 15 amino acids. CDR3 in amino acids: CASSASGRSYNEQFF. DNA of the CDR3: TGTGCCAGCAGTGCCAGCGGGAGGTCCTACAATGAGCAGTTCTTC.

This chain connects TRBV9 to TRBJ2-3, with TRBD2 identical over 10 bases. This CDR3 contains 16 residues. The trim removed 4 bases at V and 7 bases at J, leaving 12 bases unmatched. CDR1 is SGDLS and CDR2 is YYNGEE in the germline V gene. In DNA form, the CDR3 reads TGTGCCAGCAGCCCACAAAGCGGGAGGGCCGGGAATACGCAGTATTTT. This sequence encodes CASSPQSGRAGNTQYF.

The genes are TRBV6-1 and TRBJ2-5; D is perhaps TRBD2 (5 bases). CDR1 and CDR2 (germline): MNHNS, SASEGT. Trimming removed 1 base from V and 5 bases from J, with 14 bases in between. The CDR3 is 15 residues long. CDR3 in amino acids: CASSEEPSRRETQYF. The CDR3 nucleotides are TGTGCCAGCAGTGAAGAACCTAGTAGGAGGGAGACCCAGTACTTC.

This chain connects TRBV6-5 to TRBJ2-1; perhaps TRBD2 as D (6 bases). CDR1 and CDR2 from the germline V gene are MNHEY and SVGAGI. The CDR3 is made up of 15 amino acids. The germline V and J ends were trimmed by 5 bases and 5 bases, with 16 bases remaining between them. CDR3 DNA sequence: TGTGCCAGCAGTCCTCGGCGGGGACGTGACAATGAGCAGTTCTTC. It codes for CASSPRRGRDNEQFF.

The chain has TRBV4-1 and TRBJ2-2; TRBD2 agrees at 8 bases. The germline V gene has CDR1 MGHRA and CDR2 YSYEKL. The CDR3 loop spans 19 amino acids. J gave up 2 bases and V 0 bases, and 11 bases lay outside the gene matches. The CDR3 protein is CASSQDWAGGAGNTGELFF. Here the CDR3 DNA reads TGCGCCAGCAGCCAAGATTGGGCCGGGGGGGCGGGAAACACCGGGGAGCTGTTTTTT.

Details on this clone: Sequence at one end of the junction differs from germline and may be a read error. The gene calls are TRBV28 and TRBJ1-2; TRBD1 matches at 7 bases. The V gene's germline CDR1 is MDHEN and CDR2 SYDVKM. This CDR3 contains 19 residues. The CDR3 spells CASSFGLYSRILHRGGYTF. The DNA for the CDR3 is TGTGCCAGTAGTTTTGGCCTATACTCCCGAATACTGCACAGGGGTGGCTACACCTTC.

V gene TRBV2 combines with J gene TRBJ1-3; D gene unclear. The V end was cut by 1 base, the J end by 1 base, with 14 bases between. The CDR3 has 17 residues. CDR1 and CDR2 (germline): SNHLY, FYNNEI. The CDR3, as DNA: TGTGCCAGCAGTGAAGTACCCTCCGGTATATCTGGAAACACCATATATTTT. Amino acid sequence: CASSEVPSGISGNTIYF.

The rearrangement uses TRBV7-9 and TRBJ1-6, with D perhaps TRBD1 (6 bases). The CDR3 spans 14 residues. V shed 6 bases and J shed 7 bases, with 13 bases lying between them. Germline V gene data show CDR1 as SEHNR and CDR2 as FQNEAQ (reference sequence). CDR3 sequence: CASRPGQQNSPLHF. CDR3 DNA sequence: TGTGCCAGCAGGCCTGGACAGCAAAATTCACCCCTCCACTTT. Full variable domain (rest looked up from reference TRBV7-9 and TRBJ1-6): DTGVSQNPRHKITKRGQNVTFRCDPISEHNRLYWYRQTLGQGPEFLTYFQNEAQLEKSRLLSDRFSAERPKGSFSTLEIQRTEQGDSAMYLCASRPGQQNSPLHFGNGTRLTVT.

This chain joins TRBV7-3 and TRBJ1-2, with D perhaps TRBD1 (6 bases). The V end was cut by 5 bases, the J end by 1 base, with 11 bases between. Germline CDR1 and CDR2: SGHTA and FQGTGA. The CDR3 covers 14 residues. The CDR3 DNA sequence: TGTGCCAGCAGCCCCCAACAGGGTAACTATGGCTACACCTTC. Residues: CASSPQQGNYGYTF.

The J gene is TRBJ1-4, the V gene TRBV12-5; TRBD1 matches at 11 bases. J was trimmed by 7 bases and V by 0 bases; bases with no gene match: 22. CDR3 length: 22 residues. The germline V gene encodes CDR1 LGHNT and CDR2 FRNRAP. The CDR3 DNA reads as TGTGCTAGTGGTTTGGTACGATTTAGGGACAGGGGGTTTTCGATGGTGAGTGAAAAACTGTTTTTT. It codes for CASGLVRFRDRGFSMVSEKLFF.

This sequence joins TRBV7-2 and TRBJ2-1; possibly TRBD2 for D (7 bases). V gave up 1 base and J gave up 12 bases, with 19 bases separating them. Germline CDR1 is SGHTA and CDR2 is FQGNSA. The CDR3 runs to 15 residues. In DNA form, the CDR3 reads TGTGCCAGCAGCTTAGGGGGGGGCGTCGCCCAGGGGCAGTTCTTC. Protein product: CASSLGGGVAQGQFF.

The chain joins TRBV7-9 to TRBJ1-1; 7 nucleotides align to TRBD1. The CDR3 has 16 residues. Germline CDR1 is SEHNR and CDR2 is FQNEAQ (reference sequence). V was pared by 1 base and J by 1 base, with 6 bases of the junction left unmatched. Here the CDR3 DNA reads TGTGCCAGCAGCTTAGGGGTAACAGGGGCGAACACTGAAGCTTTCTTT. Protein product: CASSLGVTGANTEAFF.

CDR3 region: CASSESNKKGEAFF. The CDR3 nucleotides read TGCGCCAGCAGTGAGTCAAACAAGAAGGGAGAGGCTTTCTTT. The chain employs TRBV10-2 and TRBJ1-1; D unresolved. Germline assignment: CDR1 WSHSY and CDR2 SAAADI. Between the trimmed V and J ends, which lost 0 bases and 11 bases, there was a span of 16 bases. This CDR3 spans 14 amino acids.

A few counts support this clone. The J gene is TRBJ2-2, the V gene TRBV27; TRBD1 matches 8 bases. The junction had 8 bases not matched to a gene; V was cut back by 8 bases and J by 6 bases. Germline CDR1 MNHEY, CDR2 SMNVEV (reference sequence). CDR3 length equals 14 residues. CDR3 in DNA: TGTGCCAGCCTTGCAACAGGGGGATCCGGGGAGCTGTTTTTT. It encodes CASLATGGSGELFF.

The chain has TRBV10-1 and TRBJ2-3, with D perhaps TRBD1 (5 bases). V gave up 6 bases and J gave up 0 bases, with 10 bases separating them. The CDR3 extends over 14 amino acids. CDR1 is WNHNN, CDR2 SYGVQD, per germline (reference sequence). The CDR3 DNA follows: TGCGCCAGCAGCGCAGGGAAGAGCACAGATACGCAGTATTTT. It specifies CASSAGKSTDTQYF.

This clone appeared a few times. CDR3 in amino acids: CASSEQQGAEAFF. CDR3 DNA: TGCGCCAGCAGTGAACAACAGGGCGCTGAAGCTTTCTTT. V and J are TRBV10-1 and TRBJ1-1, with a tentative D call TRBD1 (6 bases). The CDR3 consists of 13 residues. Trimming shortened V by 3 bases and J by 6 bases, and 11 bases separated the two germline ends. The germline V gene has CDR1 WNHNN and CDR2 SYGVQD (reference sequence).

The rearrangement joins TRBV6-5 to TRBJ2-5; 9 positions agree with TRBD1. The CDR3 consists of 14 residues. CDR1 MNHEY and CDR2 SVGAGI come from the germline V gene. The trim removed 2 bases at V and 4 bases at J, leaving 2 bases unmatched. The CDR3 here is CASSYGTGLETQYF. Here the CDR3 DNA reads TGTGCCAGCAGTTACGGGACAGGGTTAGAGACCCAGTACTTC.

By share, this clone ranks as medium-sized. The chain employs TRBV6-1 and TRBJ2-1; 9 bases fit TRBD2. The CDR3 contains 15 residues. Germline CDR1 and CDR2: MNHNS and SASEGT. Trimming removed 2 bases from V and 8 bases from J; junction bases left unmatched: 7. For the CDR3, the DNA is TGTGCCAGCAGTGAACGTAGCGGGAGTGCTGATGAGCAGTTCTTC. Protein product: CASSERSGSADEQFF.

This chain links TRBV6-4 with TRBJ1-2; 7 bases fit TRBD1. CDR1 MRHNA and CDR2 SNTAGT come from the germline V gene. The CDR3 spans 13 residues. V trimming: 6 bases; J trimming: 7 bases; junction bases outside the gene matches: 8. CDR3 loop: CASRNTGAVGYTF. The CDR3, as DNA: TGTGCCAGCAGAAACACAGGGGCGGTTGGCTACACCTTC.

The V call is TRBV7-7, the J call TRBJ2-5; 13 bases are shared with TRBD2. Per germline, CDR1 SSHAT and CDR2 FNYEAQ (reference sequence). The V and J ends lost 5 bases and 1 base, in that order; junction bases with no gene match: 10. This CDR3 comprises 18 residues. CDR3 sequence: CASSPKGTSGIFQETQYF. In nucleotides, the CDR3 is TGTGCCAGCAGCCCAAAGGGGACTAGCGGGATATTCCAAGAGACCCAGTACTTC.